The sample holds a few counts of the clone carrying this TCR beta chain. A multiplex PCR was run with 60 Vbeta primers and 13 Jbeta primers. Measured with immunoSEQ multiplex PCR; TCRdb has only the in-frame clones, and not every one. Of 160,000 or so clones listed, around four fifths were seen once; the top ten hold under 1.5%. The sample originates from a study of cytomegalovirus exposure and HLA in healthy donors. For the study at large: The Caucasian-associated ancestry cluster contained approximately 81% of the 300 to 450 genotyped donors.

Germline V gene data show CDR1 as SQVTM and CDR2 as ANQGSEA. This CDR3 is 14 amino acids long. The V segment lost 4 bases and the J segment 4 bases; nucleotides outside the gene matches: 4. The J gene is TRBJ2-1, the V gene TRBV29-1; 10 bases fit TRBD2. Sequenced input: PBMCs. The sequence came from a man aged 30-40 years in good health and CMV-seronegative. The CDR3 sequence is CSVAWTSGYNEQFF. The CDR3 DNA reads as TGCAGCGTTGCTTGGACTAGCGGTTACAATGAGCAGTTCTTC.